This entry concerns a single T cell receptor (beta chain). Its target is not known. The record originates from a study of Ad26.COV2.S vaccination and SARS-CoV-2 variants. Study as a whole: Trial arm assignment for the donor was COV1001 Ad26.COV2.S. Intramuscularly, Ad26.COV2.S was given either once or twice, 56 days apart. Study-level findings and limits: Analyses that measured TCR breadth and depth may have underestimated total T cell responses.

The table came from immunoSEQ multiplex PCR; TCRdb's copy has only in-frame clones and leaves some out. The sample includes 300,000 to 350,000 clones, roughly 80% of them seen just once. The treatment was: roughly 19 received Ad26.COV2.S at low or high dose, single or two shots; about 5 received placebo; per-sample allocation not given. Each sample was drawn 63 days after the first injection (of vaccine or placebo). Recruitment in Boston yielded a donor of adult age, 18-55 years. The germline V gene encodes CDR1 SGHTA and CDR2 FQGNSA. The CDR3 spans 16 residues. Unmatched junction bases numbered 10, after V lost 1 base and J lost 7 bases.

The gene calls are TRBV7-2 and TRBJ2-1; TRBD2 aligns across 7 bases. The receptor's source is a person between 18 and 60 years old who received the Ad26.COV2.S COVID-19 vaccine or a placebo. Source: peripheral blood, taken in a trial of Ad26.COV2.S vaccine versus placebo. CDR3 nucleotide sequence: TGTGCCAGCAGCTTAGTGGGCGGGGGTATTCTGAATGAGCAGTTCTTC. Its protein product is CASSLVGGGILNEQFF.